This T cell receptor beta chain was captured by sequencing in a study of blood T cells in healthy people across ages. Study-level points and caveats: Unsorted PBMCs ruled out conclusive naive versus antigen-experienced comparison. As age increased, TCR beta diversity per million T cells fell in a roughly linear fashion. CMV status of donors was not determined, possibly confounding expanded clonotype changes.

This clonotype was picked up one time. Its target is not known. With a J-beta primer mix and a sample-barcoded 5' primer, a second PCR ran roughly 7 to 11 cycles. From the 5' RACE reads, TCRdb called clonotypes with MiXCR, one entry per CDR3 protein. The sample consists of roughly 680,000 distinct CDR3 sequences, around 21% of them appearing once. Peripheral blood from each donor was collected in a volume of roughly 9.8 milliliters. This CDR3 is built from 16 residues. Germline V gives CDR1 SGDLS, CDR2 YYNGEE. Germline trimming cut 2 bases from V and 6 bases from J; bases unmatched to any gene: 8. The source of this sequence is a man between 65 and 85 years old in good health. Source material: blood. The chain couples TRBV9 to TRBJ2-2; 9 bases line up with TRBD2. Here the CDR3 DNA reads TGTGCCAGCAGCGTCTTTAGCGGGAGCGACGCCGGGGAGCTGTTTTTT. Protein sequence: CASSVFSGSDAGELFF.